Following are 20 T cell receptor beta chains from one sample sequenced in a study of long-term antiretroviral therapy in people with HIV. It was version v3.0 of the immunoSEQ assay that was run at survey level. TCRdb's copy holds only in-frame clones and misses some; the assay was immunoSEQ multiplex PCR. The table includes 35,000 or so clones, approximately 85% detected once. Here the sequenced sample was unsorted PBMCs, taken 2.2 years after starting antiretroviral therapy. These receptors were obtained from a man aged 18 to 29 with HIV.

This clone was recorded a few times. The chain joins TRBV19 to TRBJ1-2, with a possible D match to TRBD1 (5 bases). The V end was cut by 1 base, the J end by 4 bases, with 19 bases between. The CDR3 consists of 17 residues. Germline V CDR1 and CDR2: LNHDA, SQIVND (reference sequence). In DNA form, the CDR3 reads TGTGCCAGTAGTATAGTTGGCCGGGACGGCTATGGCTATGGCTACACCTTC. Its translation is CASSIVGRDGYGYGYTF.

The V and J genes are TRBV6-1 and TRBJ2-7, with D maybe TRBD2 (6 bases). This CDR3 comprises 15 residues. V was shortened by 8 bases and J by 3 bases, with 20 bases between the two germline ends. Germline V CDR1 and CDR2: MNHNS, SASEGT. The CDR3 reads CASAEGRSSYYEQYF. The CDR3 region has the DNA TGTGCCAGCGCCGAGGGGAGGAGTTCCTACTACGAGCAGTACTTC.

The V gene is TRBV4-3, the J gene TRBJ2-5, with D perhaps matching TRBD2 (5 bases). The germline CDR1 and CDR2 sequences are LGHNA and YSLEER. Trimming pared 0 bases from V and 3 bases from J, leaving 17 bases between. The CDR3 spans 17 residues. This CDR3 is CASSQERETVDEETQYF. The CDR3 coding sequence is TGCGCCAGCAGCCAAGAAAGGGAGACTGTGGATGAAGAGACCCAGTACTTC.

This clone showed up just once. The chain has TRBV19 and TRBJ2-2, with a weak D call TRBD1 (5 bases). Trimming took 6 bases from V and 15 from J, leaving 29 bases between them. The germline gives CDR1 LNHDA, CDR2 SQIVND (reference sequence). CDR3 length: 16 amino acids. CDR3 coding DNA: TGTGCCAGTAGGGCTGGTCAGGGCGGATCTGATCTGAGGTTGTTTTTT. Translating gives CASRAGQGGSDLRLFF. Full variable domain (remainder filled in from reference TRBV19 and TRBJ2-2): DGGITQSPKYLFRKEGQNVTLSCEQNLNHDAMYWYRQDPGQGLRLIYYSQIVNDFQKGDIAEGYSVSREKKESFPLTVTSAQKNPTAFYLCASRAGQGGSDLRLFFGEGSRLTVL.

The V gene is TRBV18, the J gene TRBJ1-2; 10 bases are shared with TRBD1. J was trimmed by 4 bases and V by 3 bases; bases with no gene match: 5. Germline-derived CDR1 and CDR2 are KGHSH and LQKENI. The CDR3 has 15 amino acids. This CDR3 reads CASSPGQGPGYGYTF. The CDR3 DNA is TGTGCCAGCTCACCGGGACAGGGGCCAGGCTATGGCTACACCTTC.

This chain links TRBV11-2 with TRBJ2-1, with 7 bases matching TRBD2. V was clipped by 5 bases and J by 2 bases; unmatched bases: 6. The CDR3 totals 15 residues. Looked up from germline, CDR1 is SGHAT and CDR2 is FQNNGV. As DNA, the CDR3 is TGTGCCAGCAGCCGCGTGGGGGGGACCTACAATGAGCAGTTCTTC. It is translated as CASSRVGGTYNEQFF.

The CDR3 reads CASSLISGRWDEQFF. In DNA form, the CDR3 reads TGTGCCAGCAGCTTAATCTCAGGCCGCTGGGATGAGCAGTTCTTC. The gene calls are TRBV11-1 and TRBJ2-1; D not certain. V lost 2 bases and J 8 bases, leaving 16 bases between the germline ends. The CDR3 has 15 amino acids. The V gene's germline CDR1 is SGHAT and CDR2 FQDESV (reference sequence).

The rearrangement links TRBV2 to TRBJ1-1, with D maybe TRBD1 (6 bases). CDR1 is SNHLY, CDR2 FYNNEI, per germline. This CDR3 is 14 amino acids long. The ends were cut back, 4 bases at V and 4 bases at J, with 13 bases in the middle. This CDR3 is CASSVRDTGTEAFF. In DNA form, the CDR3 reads TGTGCCAGCAGTGTAAGGGACACAGGCACTGAAGCTTTCTTT.

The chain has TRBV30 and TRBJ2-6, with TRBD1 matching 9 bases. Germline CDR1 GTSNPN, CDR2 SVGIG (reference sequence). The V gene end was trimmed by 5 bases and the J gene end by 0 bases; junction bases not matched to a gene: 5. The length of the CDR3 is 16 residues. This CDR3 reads CAWGDRVYSGANVLTF. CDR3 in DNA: TGTGCCTGGGGGGACAGGGTGTACTCTGGGGCCAACGTCCTGACTTTC.

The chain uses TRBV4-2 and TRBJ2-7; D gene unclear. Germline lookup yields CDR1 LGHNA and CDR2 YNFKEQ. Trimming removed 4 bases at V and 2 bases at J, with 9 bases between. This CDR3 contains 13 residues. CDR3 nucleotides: TGTGCCAGCAGCCCCCGTCCGACCTACGAGCAGTACTTC. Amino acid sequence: CASSPRPTYEQYF.

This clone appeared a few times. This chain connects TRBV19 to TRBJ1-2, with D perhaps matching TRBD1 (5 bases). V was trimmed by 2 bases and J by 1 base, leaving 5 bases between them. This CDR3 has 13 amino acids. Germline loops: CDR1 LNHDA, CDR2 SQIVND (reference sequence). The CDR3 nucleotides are TGTGCCAGTAGTATACAGGGTAACTATGGCTACACCTTC. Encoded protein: CASSIQGNYGYTF.

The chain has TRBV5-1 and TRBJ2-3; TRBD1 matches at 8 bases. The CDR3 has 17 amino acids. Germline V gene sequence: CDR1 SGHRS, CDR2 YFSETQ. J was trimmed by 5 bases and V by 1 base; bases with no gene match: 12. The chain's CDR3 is CASSLTGWTGNQDTQYF. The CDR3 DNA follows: TGCGCCAGCAGCTTGACCGGTTGGACAGGGAACCAAGATACGCAGTATTTT. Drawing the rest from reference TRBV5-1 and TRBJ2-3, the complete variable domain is KAGVTQTPRYLIKTRGQQVTLSCSPISGHRSVSWYQQTPGQGLQFLFEYFSETQRNKGNFPGRFSGRQFSNSRSEMNVSTLELGDSALYLCASSLTGWTGNQDTQYFGPGTRLTVL.

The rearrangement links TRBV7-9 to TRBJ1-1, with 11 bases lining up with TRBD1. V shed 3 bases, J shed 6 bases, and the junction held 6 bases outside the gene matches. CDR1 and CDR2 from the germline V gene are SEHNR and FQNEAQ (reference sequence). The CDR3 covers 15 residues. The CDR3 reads CASSFGTGGLSEAFF. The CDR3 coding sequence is TGTGCCAGCAGCTTCGGGACAGGGGGTTTATCTGAAGCTTTCTTT.

The CDR3 coding sequence is TGTGCCAGCAGCGCCCCGGGACAGTGGGGTGAAAAACTGTTTTTT. Translated: CASSAPGQWGEKLFF. The V call is TRBV7-9, the J call TRBJ1-4; 7 positions agree with TRBD1. CDR1 is SEHNR and CDR2 is FQNEAQ in the germline V gene (reference sequence). V shed 5 bases and J 7 bases; nucleotides not matched to a gene: 10. This CDR3 region has 15 residues.

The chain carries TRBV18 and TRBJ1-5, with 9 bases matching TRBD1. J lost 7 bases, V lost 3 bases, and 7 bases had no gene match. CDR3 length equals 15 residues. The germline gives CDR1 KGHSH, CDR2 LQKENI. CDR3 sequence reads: CASSPSGTGYQPQHF. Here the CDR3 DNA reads TGTGCCAGCTCACCCTCCGGGACAGGGTACCAGCCCCAGCATTTT.

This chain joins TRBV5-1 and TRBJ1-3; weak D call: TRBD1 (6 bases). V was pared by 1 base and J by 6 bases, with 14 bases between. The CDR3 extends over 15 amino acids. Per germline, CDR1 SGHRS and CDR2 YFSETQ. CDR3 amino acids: CASSLLGGDENTIYF. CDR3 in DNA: TGCGCCAGCAGCTTGTTGGGGGGCGACGAAAACACCATATATTTT.

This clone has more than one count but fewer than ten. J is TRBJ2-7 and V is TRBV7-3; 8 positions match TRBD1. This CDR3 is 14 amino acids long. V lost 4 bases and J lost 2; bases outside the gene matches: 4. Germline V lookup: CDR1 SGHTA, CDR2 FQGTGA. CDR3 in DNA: TGTGCCAGCAGCTGTCGGGACAGGCCCTACGAGCAGTACTTC. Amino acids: CASSCRDRPYEQYF.

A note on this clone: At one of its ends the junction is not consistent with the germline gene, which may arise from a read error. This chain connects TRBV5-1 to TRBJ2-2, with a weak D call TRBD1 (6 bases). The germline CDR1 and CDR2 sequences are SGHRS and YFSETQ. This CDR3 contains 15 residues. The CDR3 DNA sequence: TGCGCCAGCACCTTGGGGGCCTCTAACACCGGGGAGCTGTTTTTT. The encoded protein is CASTLGASNTGELFF.

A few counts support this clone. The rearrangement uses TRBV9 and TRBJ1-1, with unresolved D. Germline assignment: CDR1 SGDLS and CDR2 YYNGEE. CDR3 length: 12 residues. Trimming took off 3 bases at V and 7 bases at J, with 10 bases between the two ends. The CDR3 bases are TGTGCCAGCAGCGCGACCGACCTTGAAGCTTTCTTT. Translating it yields CASSATDLEAFF.

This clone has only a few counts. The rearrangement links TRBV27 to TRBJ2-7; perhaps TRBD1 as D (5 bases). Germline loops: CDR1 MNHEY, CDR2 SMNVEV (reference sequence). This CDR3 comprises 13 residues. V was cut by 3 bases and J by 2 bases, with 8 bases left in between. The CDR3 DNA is TGTGCCAGCAGTTTCGGACACACCTACGAGCAGTACTTC. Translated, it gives CASSFGHTYEQYF.